This T cell receptor beta chain came from a study of shared clonotypes between healthy human individuals. V was pared by 5 bases and J by 0 bases, with 9 bases of the junction left unmatched. CDR3 size: 16 residues. Germline V CDR1 and CDR2: MDHEN, SYDVKM. Each replicate PCR on the sorted subsets used roughly 190 ng DNA (around 31,000 T cell genomes). The table came from immunoSEQ multiplex PCR; TCRdb's copy has only in-frame clones and leaves some out. There are about 2 million clones in the sample; 95% occur only once, and approximately 0.13% lies in the top ten. The clonotype originates from a young man in good health. The chain recombines TRBV28 with TRBJ1-2; 7 bases match TRBD1. What was sequenced was naive CD4+ T cells sorted from blood. Subset of the sample: CD45RA+ positively selected. The DNA for the CDR3 is TGTGCCAGCAGTCCGCGGGGTGGGACAGCTAACTATGGCTACACCTTC. Protein product: CASSPRGGTANYGYTF.